Included here is one TCR beta chain sequence, with context. The antigen remains unidentified. With 60 Vbeta and 13 Jbeta primers, the PCR was carried out. Produced via immunoSEQ multiplex PCR; TCRdb's table is partial and in-frame only. Of 150,000 to 200,000 clones in the sample, 70% to 80% were seen once. The data derive from a study of cytomegalovirus exposure and HLA in healthy donors. Germline assignment: CDR1 SGHTA and CDR2 FQGNSA. V lost 4 bases and J lost 4, with 10 bases in between. The CDR3 sequence is 13 residues long. General study points: Reportedly, HLA-A and HLA-B alleles of most subjects were accurately predicted from TCR beta. The study carried out a later analysis of TCR beta sequences. It associated around 17,000 of them with specific HLA alleles at a false discovery rate of 0.05. Data from an earlier analysis indicated that most TCR beta V segments were productive either about 87% or about 30% of the time.

This TCR derives from a woman between 45 and 60 years old in good health and CMV-seronegative. Sequencing input: PBMCs. The chain employs TRBV7-2 and TRBJ1-2; no definite D call. The CDR3 nucleotides are TGTGCCAGCAGCTCCCTCGTAGTCTATGGCTACACCTTC. This sequence encodes CASSSLVVYGYTF.